The rows below give T cell receptor beta chains drawn from one sample of a study of identical twins. MiXCR, applied by TCRdb to the 5' RACE reads, yields one record per CDR3 protein. The sample yields approximately 630,000 distinct CDR3 sequences, less than 9% seen once. These sequences were also reported in another study, on yellow fever vaccine responses in identical twins.

Sequenced material: PBMCs. The receptor source for this set is a woman between 18 and 29 years old in good health. The CDR3 runs from the conserved cysteine through the conserved F or W. D genes are given only for firm matches. Size tells how often a clone was seen (once, few, many) or the class of an expanded clone, and some rows leave it out.

clone_size j_call d_call v_call cdr3_nt cdr3_aa
few TRBJ2-2 . TRBV5-1 TGCGCCAGCAGCTTGGCTTGGACAGAGAACACCGGGGAGCTGTTTTTT CASSLAWTENTGELFF
. TRBJ2-3 TRBD2 TRBV3-1 TGTGCCAGCAGCCGCCAGCCGGGACTAGCGGGGGTGGATACGCAGTATTTT CASSRQPGLAGVDTQYF
many TRBJ1-1 . TRBV7-8 TGTGCCAGCAGTCTGGGGGCGGCCAACACTGAAGCTTTCTTT CASSLGAANTEAFF
few TRBJ1-5 . TRBV10-3 TGTGCCATCCAGAGTCCCAATCAGCCCCAGCATTTT CAIQSPNQPQHF
many TRBJ2-2 . TRBV12-3/TRBV12-4 TGTGCCAGCAGTTTGAGTGGGAGAACCGGGGAGCTGTTTTTT CASSLSGRTGELFF
few TRBJ1-6 . TRBV7-8 TGTGCCAGCAGCTTAGCGGGAGGGGACAATTCACCCCTCCACTTT CASSLAGGDNSPLHF
few TRBJ1-1 . TRBV11-3 TGTGCCAGCAGCTTAGCCGCGGCGGTGAACACTGAAGCTTTCTTT CASSLAAAVNTEAFF
few TRBJ2-5 TRBD1 TRBV12-3/TRBV12-4 TGTGCCAGCAGGCAACGGGACAGGGGGCCAGAGACCCAGTACTTC CASRQRDRGPETQYF
. TRBJ2-7 TRBD1 TRBV18 TGTGCCAGCTCACTATTCGACAGGGGGGACGAGCAGTACTTC CASSLFDRGDEQYF
many TRBJ2-1 TRBD2 TRBV29-1 TGCAGCGCCAAAGGGACTAGCGGGAGCTCCTACAATGAGCAGTTCTTC CSAKGTSGSSYNEQFF
few TRBJ1-1 . TRBV12-3/TRBV12-4 TGTGCCAGCATGCGGGGGAACACTGAAGCTTTCTTT CASMRGNTEAFF
. TRBJ1-5 TRBD1 TRBV12-3/TRBV12-4 TGTGCCAGCAGTCCCCGGGCAGGGGGCAATCTGCCCCAGCATTTT CASSPRAGGNLPQHF
. TRBJ2-5 TRBD2 TRBV27 TGTGCCAGCAGTGACACTAGCGGGAGGGCCGGGGAGACCCAGTACTTC CASSDTSGRAGETQYF
few TRBJ2-5 . TRBV6-4 TGTGCCAGCAGAAACCTCCGGACCAAAGCCATGGAGACCCAGTACTTC CASRNLRTKAMETQYF
few TRBJ1-1 . TRBV5-1 TGCGCCAGCAGCTTGGTATCGACAGGCATGAACACTGAAGCTTTCTTT CASSLVSTGMNTEAFF
few TRBJ2-7 TRBD2 TRBV5-1 TGCGCCAGCAGCACGACTAGCGGGTCGACGGGGGGTGAGCAGTACTTC CASSTTSGSTGGEQYF
. TRBJ2-1 . TRBV20-1 TGCAGTGCTAGAGAAGTTCTAGGGGGGCCGGTTGAGCAGTTCTTC CSAREVLGGPVEQFF
few TRBJ2-2 TRBD1 TRBV5-1 TGCGCCAGCAGCGTAAGGACAGGGGGGACCGGGGAGCTGTTTTTT CASSVRTGGTGELFF
few TRBJ2-1 TRBD1 TRBV13 TGTGCCAGCAGCTTATATCTGTGGGACAGGGACGTAAATGAGCAGTTCTTC CASSLYLWDRDVNEQFF
many TRBJ2-1 TRBD2 TRBV5-1 TGCGCCAGCAGCTTCGGAACGGGAGGAATAAATGAGCAGTTCTTC CASSFGTGGINEQFF
. TRBJ2-5 TRBD2 TRBV20-1 TGCAGTGCTAGAGTAGGTAGCGGGAGACAAGAGACCCAGTACTTC CSARVGSGRQETQYF
many TRBJ2-1 . TRBV6-2/TRBV6-3 TGTGCCAGCACCACACTAGGAGTCTACAATGAGCAGTTCTTC CASTTLGVYNEQFF
many TRBJ2-5 . TRBV29-1 TGCAGCGTTCTTCGGACAGCCCAAGAGACCCAGTACTTC CSVLRTAQETQYF
. TRBJ1-5 . TRBV20-1 TGCAGTGCTGGGGGGGGAGGTACGGCTCAGCCCCAGCATTTT CSAGGGGTAQPQHF
. TRBJ1-1 . TRBV14 TGTGCCAGCAGCCCCCTTCGGGGGCAGGGGAAAGCTTTCTTT CASSPLRGQGKAFF
. TRBJ2-1 TRBD1 TRBV18 TGTGCCAGCTCACCACCAGGGGGCATTTACAATGAGCAGTTCTTC CASSPPGGIYNEQFF
many TRBJ2-3 TRBD2 TRBV5-1 TGCGCCAGCAGCTTAAGCGGGGGCCGGGATACGCAGTATTTT CASSLSGGRDTQYF
many TRBJ2-1 . TRBV10-3 TGTGCCATCAGTGAAATCAATGAGCAGTTCTTC CAISEINEQFF
few TRBJ2-7 TRBD1 TRBV20-1 TGCAGTGCTAGTAGGGACAGGGGGAAAGAGCAGTACTTC CSASRDRGKEQYF
many TRBJ2-3 TRBD1 TRBV4-1 TGCGCCAGCAGCCCAACCGGGACAGGGGGAACAGATACGCAGTATTTT CASSPTGTGGTDTQYF
. TRBJ2-5 . TRBV4-1 TGCGCCAGCAGCCAAGGCCCTATCCTGGGGACTCAAGAGACCCAGTACTTC CASSQGPILGTQETQYF
. TRBJ2-7 . TRBV29-1 TGCAGCGTTGATAGGGGAAGGGGGGACTACGAGCAGTACTTC CSVDRGRGDYEQYF
. TRBJ1-4 . TRBV10-3 TGTGCCATCAGTGAGTCGGGAGGTGGGACATCAGATGAAAAACTGTTTTTT CAISESGGGTSDEKLFF
. TRBJ2-7 TRBD2 TRBV10-1 TGCGCCAGCAGTGAGTACACTAGCGGGTCCTACGAGCAGTACTTC CASSEYTSGSYEQYF
. TRBJ2-5 . TRBV29-1 TGCAGCGTTGACTCCGTCCGTGGGACCCAGTACTTC CSVDSVRGTQYF
few TRBJ1-2 . TRBV28 TGTGCCAGCAGTTCCCACAGCCTGAGGGGGGAAGGCTACACCTTC CASSSHSLRGEGYTF
. TRBJ2-5 . TRBV5-1 TGCGCCAGCAGCTTGGGAGAGGTCCGGACGGAGACCCAGTACTTC CASSLGEVRTETQYF
few TRBJ1-3 . TRBV20-1 TGCAGTGCTAGAGACTTAGGGGGATCAGGAAACACCATATATTTT CSARDLGGSGNTIYF
many TRBJ2-3 . TRBV12-3/TRBV12-4 TGTGCCAGCAGTCCCACAGGCATTCACACAGATACGCAGTATTTT CASSPTGIHTDTQYF
few TRBJ2-5 . TRBV7-8 TGTGCCAGCAGCGGCAGGGGAACCCAAGAGACCCAGTACTTC CASSGRGTQETQYF
few TRBJ2-7 TRBD1 TRBV29-1 TGCAGCGTTGAAAGTTGGGGGGCAGGGGGCCACTACGAGCAGTACTTC CSVESWGAGGHYEQYF
. TRBJ1-1 . TRBV6-5 TGTGCCAGCAGTTACACAACGGGACGGAGGAACACTGAAGCTTTCTTT CASSYTTGRRNTEAFF
. TRBJ2-7 . TRBV28 TGTGCCAGCAGTTTATATCGGGGATACGAGCAGTACTTC CASSLYRGYEQYF
many TRBJ2-3 TRBD2 TRBV29-1 TGCAGCGCACCGGGACTAGCGTCCTCAGATACGCAGTATTTT CSAPGLASSDTQYF
. TRBJ2-2 . TRBV20-1 TGCAGTGCTAGAGATCGCAGGGTCAACACCGGGGAGCTGTTTTTT CSARDRRVNTGELFF
. TRBJ1-1 . TRBV29-1 TGCAGCGTTGAGAGGGGAGGGACTGAAGCTTTCTTT CSVERGGTEAFF
few TRBJ2-5 TRBD2 TRBV20-1 TGCAGTGCTCCTAGCGGGGGGGGAGAGACCCAGTACTTC CSAPSGGGETQYF
. TRBJ2-2 TRBD1 TRBV20-1 TGCAGTGCTAGAGGGACAGGGGGATACACCGGGGAGCTGTTTTTT CSARGTGGYTGELFF
. TRBJ2-5 . TRBV20-1 TGCAGTGCTAGAGTTTGGCGGCTACAAGAGACCCAGTACTTC CSARVWRLQETQYF
. TRBJ1-5 TRBD1 TRBV3-1 TGTGCCAGCAGCCAAGGACAGGGCTTCAATCAGCCCCAGCATTTT CASSQGQGFNQPQHF
few TRBJ2-1 TRBD2 TRBV4-1 TGCGCCAGCAGCCAAGGTGGCGGGGGGGCCTACAATGAGCAGTTCTTC CASSQGGGGAYNEQFF
many TRBJ2-7 TRBD2 TRBV28 TGTGCCAGCAGTTTAACTAGCGGGCTCTCCTACGAGCAGTACTTC CASSLTSGLSYEQYF
many TRBJ2-5 . TRBV10-2 TGCGCCAGCAGTGCTCACATTGGAGAGACCCAGTACTTC CASSAHIGETQYF
. TRBJ2-1 . TRBV10-1 TGCGCCAGCAGTGATGCCACCGGGACCTACAATGAGCAGTTCTTC CASSDATGTYNEQFF
. TRBJ2-1 . TRBV24-1 TGTGCCACCAGTGACCCCGGGACCCCTTACAATGAGCAGTTCTTC CATSDPGTPYNEQFF
many TRBJ2-2 . TRBV5-1 TGCGCCAGCAGTACTGAGAACACCGGGGAGCTGTTTTTT CASSTENTGELFF
. TRBJ2-7 . TRBV6-1 TGTGCCAGCACTGTCCACCTCGACGTCTACGAGCAGTACTTC CASTVHLDVYEQYF
few TRBJ1-4 TRBD1 TRBV12-3/TRBV12-4 TGTGCCAGCAGTGGGAGATCACCGGGACAGGCTAATGAAAAACTGTTTTTT CASSGRSPGQANEKLFF
. TRBJ2-1 . TRBV27 TGTGCCAGCAGTCCTGCACGGGATTCCTCCTACAATGAGCAGTTCTTC CASSPARDSSYNEQFF